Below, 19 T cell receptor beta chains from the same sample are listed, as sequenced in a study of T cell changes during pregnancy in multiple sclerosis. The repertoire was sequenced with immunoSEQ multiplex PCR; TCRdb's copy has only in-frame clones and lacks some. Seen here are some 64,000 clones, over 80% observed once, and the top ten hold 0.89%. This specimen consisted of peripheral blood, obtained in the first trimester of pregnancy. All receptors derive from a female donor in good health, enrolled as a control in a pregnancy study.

The CDR3 loop is CASSQDRNNEQFF. The CDR3 region has the DNA TGCGCCAGCAGCCAAGACCGTAACAATGAGCAGTTCTTC. The V gene is TRBV4-1, the J gene TRBJ2-1; D uncertain. Between the trimmed V and J ends, which lost 0 bases and 5 bases, there was a span of 5 bases. From germline, CDR1 is MGHRA and CDR2 YSYEKL. CDR3 length: 13 residues.

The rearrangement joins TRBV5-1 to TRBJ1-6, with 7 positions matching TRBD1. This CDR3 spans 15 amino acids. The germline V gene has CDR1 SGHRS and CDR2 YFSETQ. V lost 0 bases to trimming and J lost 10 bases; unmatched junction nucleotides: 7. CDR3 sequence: CASSLEAGGRSPLHF. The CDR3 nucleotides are TGCGCCAGCAGCTTGGAGGCAGGGGGGAGATCACCCCTCCACTTT.

The CDR3: CASRIGRENSPLHF. The CDR3 bases are TGTGCCAGCAGGATAGGACGGGAGAATTCACCCCTCCACTTT. The genes are TRBV7-2 and TRBJ1-6; no clear D gene. Trimming cost V 6 bases and J 7 bases, with 13 bases left between them. The CDR3 is made up of 14 amino acids. Germline V gene lookup returns CDR1 SGHTA and CDR2 FQGNSA.

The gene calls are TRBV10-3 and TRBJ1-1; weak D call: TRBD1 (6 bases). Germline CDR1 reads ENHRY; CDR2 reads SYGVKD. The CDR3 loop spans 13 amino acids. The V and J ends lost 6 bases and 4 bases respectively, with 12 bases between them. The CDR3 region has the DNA TGTGCCATCAGGAACAGGGAATCCACTGAAGCTTTCTTT. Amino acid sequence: CAIRNRESTEAFF.

Here the CDR3 DNA reads TGTGCCAGCAGCCAAGATAGGGGACAGGAGCAGTACTTC. The encoded protein is CASSQDRGQEQYF. V gene TRBV14 combines with J gene TRBJ2-7; 7 nucleotides line up with TRBD1. This CDR3 has 13 residues. V trimming: 0 bases; J trimming: 7 bases; junction bases outside the gene matches: 3. Germline loops: CDR1 SGHDN, CDR2 FVKESK.

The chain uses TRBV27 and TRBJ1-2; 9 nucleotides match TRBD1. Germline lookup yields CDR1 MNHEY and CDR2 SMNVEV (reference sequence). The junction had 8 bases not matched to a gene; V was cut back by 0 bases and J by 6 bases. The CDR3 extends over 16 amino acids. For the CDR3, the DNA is TGTGCCAGCAGTTTATCGAGCGGACAGGGGTGGAATGGCTACACCTTC. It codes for CASSLSSGQGWNGYTF.

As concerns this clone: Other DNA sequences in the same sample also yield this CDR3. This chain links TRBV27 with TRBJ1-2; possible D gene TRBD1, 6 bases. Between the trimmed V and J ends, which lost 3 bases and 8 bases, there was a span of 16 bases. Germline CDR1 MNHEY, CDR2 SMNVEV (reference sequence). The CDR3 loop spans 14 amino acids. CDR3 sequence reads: CASSFGQGIKGYTF. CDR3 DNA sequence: TGTGCCAGCAGTTTCGGGCAGGGGATTAAAGGCTACACCTTC.

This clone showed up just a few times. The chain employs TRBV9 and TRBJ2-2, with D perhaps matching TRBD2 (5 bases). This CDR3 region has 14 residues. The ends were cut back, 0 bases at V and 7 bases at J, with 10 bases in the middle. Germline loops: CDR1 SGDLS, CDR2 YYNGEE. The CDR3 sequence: CASSVEPGFGELFF. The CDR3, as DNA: TGTGCCAGCAGCGTAGAACCGGGGTTCGGGGAGCTGTTTTTT.

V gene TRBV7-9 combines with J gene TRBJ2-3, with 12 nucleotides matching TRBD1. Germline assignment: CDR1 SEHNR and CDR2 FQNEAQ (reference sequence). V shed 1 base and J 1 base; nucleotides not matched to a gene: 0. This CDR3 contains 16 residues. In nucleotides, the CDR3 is TGTGCCAGCAGCTTAGGGGACAGGGGGCGCACAGATACGCAGTATTTT. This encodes CASSLGDRGRTDTQYF. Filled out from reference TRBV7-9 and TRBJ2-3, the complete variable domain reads DTGVSQNPRHKITKRGQNVTFRCDPISEHNRLYWYRQTLGQGPEFLTYFQNEAQLEKSRLLSDRFSAERPKGSFSTLEIQRTEQGDSAMYLCASSLGDRGRTDTQYFGPGTRLTVL.

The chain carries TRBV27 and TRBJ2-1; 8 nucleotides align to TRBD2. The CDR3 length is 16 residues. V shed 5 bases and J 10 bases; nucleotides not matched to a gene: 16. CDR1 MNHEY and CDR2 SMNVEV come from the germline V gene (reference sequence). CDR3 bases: TGTGCCAGCAGTCCCCAAATCCGGGGGGGGGCGAGCGAGCAGTTCTTC. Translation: CASSPQIRGGASEQFF.

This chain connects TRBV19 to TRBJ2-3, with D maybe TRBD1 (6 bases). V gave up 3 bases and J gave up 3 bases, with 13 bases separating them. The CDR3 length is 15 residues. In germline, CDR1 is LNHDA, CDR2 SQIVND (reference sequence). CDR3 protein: CASSIGSGATDTQYF. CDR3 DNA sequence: TGTGCCAGTAGTATTGGGTCAGGGGCAACAGATACGCAGTATTTT. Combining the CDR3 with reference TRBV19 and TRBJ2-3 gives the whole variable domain DGGITQSPKYLFRKEGQNVTLSCEQNLNHDAMYWYRQDPGQGLRLIYYSQIVNDFQKGDIAEGYSVSREKKESFPLTVTSAQKNPTAFYLCASSIGSGATDTQYFGPGTRLTVL.

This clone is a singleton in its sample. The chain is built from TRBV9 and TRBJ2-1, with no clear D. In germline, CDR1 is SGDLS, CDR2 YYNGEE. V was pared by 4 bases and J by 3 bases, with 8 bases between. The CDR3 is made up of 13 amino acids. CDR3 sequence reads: CASSSRVYNEQFF. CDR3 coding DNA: TGTGCCAGCAGCTCCCGGGTCTACAATGAGCAGTTCTTC.

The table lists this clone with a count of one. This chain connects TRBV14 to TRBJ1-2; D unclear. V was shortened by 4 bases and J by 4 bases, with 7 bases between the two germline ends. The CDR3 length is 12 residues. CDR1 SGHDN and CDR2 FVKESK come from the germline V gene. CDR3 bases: TGTGCCAGCAGCCCAGGATTCTATGGCTACACCTTC. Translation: CASSPGFYGYTF. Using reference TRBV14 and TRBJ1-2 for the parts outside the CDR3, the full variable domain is EAGVTQFPSHSVIEKGQTVTLRCDPISGHDNLYWYRRVMGKEIKFLLHFVKESKQDESGMPNNRFLAERTGGTYSTLKVQPAELEDSGVYFCASSPGFYGYTFGSGTRLTVV.

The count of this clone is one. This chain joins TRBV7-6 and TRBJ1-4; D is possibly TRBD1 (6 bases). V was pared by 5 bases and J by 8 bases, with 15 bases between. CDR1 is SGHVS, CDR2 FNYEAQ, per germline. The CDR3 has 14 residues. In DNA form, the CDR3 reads TGTGCCAGCAGCGATAACAGGGCTGGAGAAAAACTGTTTTTT. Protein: CASSDNRAGEKLFF.

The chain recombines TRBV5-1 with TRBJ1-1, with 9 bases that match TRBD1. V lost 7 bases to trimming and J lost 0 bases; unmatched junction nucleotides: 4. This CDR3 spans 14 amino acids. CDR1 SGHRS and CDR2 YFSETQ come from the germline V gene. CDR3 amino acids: CASGTGNMNTEAFF. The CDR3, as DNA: TGCGCCAGCGGGACAGGGAACATGAACACTGAAGCTTTCTTT.

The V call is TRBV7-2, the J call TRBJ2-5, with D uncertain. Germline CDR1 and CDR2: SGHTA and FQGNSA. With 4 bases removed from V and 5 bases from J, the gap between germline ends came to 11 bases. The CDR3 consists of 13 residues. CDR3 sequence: CASSSSFGETQYF. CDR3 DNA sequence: TGTGCCAGCAGCTCAAGTTTCGGGGAGACCCAGTACTTC.

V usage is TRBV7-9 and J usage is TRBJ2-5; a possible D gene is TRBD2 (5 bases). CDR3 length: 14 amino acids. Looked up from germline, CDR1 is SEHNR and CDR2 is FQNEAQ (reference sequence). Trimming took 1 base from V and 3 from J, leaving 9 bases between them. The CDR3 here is CASSLDRGEETQYF. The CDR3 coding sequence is TGTGCCAGCAGCTTAGACCGGGGAGAAGAGACCCAGTACTTC. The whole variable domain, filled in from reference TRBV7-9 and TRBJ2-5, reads DTGVSQNPRHKITKRGQNVTFRCDPISEHNRLYWYRQTLGQGPEFLTYFQNEAQLEKSRLLSDRFSAERPKGSFSTLEIQRTEQGDSAMYLCASSLDRGEETQYFGPGTRLLVL.

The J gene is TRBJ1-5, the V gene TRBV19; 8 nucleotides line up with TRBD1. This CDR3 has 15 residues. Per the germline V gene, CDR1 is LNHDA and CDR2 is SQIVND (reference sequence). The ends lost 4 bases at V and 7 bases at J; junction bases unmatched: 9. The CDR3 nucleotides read TGTGCCAGTAGTAATTTGGGGGCAGGGGGCCAGCCCCAGCATTTT. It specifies CASSNLGAGGQPQHF.

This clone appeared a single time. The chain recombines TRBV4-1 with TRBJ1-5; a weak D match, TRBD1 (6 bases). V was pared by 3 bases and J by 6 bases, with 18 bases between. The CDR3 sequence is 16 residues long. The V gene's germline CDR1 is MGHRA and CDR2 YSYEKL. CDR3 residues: CASSHGGQGTSQPQHF. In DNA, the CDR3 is TGCGCCAGCAGCCATGGGGGACAAGGGACAAGTCAGCCCCAGCATTTT.